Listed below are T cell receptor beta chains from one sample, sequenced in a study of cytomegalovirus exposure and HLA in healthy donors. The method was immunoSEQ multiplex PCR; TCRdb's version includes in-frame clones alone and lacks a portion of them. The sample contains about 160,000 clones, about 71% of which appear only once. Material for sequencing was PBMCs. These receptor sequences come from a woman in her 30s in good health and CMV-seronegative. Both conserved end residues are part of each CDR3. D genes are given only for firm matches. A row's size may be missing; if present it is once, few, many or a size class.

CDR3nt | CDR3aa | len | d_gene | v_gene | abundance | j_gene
TGTGCCAGCAGCACATCTAGCCGGAACCCTCCTAGCGGGGACTACAATGAGCAGTTCTTC | CASSTSSRNPPSGDYNEQFF | 20 | TRBD2 | TRBV9 | - | TRBJ2-1
TGTGCCAGCAGCCAGCTTACTAGCGGGGAGTTTGAGCAGTTCTTC | CASSQLTSGEFEQFF | 15 | TRBD2 | TRBV7-2 | - | TRBJ2-1
TGCGCCAGCAGCTTGGATGGTTGGAGCGGGGAGCTGTTTTTT | CASSLDGWSGELFF | 14 | - | TRBV5-1 | few | TRBJ2-2
TGTGCCAGCAGCTTAACGCAGGGCTGGGGCAATGAGCAGTTCTTC | CASSLTQGWGNEQFF | 15 | - | TRBV7-9 | few | TRBJ2-1
TGTGCCAGCAGCCAAGTTGGAGGTGGGGCCAACGTCCTGACTTTC | CASSQVGGGANVLTF | 15 | - | TRBV4-2 | few | TRBJ2-6
TGTGCCAGCAGCCAACCGGAGCGGAGGCACACAGATACGCAGTATTTT | CASSQPERRHTDTQYF | 16 | - | TRBV4-2 | once | TRBJ2-3
TGTGCCAGCAGTGACAACACCCACACCGGGGAGCTGTTTTTT | CASSDNTHTGELFF | 14 | - | TRBV25-1 | - | TRBJ2-2
TGTGCCAGCAGCTTTGTAGTCCAAGAGACCCAGTACTTC | CASSFVVQETQYF | 13 | - | TRBV7-9 | - | TRBJ2-5
TGTGCCACTAAGGACAGGAGGGACACCGGGGAGCTGTTTTTT | CATKDRRDTGELFF | 14 | - | TRBV19 | - | TRBJ2-2
TGTGCCAGCAGCGTACAGGCCGGGGGAAGGGAAAAACTGTTTTTT | CASSVQAGGREKLFF | 15 | - | TRBV9 | - | TRBJ1-4
TGTGCTAGCAGCTTGCAGGGGGAGACCCAGTACTTC | CASSLQGETQYF | 12 | - | TRBV7-7 | - | TRBJ2-5
TGTGCCAGCAGCGTCCAGCGGGACACTGAAGCTTTCTTT | CASSVQRDTEAFF | 13 | - | TRBV7-9 | - | TRBJ1-1
TGTGCCATCAGGGGGACACTAGCGGGGAGGGGCAATGAGCAGTTCTTC | CAIRGTLAGRGNEQFF | 16 | TRBD2 | TRBV10-3 | - | TRBJ2-1